Shown below are 26 T cell receptor beta chains from a single sample sequenced in a study of OX40 agonist ivuxolimab in advanced cancers. Assay: immunoSEQ multiplex PCR; the TCRdb copy retains only in-frame clones and omits some. Altogether 100,000 or so clones are present, roughly 95% being singletons, with the ten largest covering around 2%. Source: CD4+ or CD8+ T cells sorted from blood, taken in a trial of the OX40 agonist ivuxolimab. Receptors were obtained from an adult with an advanced solid tumor such as melanoma, head and neck, liver or kidney cancer.

V is TRBV11-2 and J is TRBJ2-2, with a weak D call TRBD1 (6 bases). The CDR3 loop spans 13 amino acids. With 7 bases removed from V and 6 bases from J, the gap between germline ends came to 12 bases. The germline CDR1 and CDR2 sequences are SGHAT and FQNNGV. CDR3 bases: TGTGCCAGCACCCTAGAGGGGGCCGGGGAGCTGTTTTTT. Protein: CASTLEGAGELFF.

Turning to this clone: This specimen includes other DNA sequences encoding the same CDR3. The chain has TRBV7-9 and TRBJ1-1; tentative D call: TRBD1 (5 bases). This CDR3 is 15 amino acids long. Germline CDR1 is SEHNR and CDR2 is FQNEAQ (reference sequence). Trimming cost V 5 bases and J 1 base, with 14 bases left between them. CDR3 region: CASSPSTGGNTEAFF. The CDR3 DNA is TGTGCCAGCAGCCCTTCCACAGGAGGGAACACTGAAGCTTTCTTT.

This clone was seen just once. V usage is TRBV6-1 and J usage is TRBJ2-7, with a tentative D call TRBD1 (6 bases). The germline V gene encodes CDR1 MNHNS and CDR2 SASEGT. The CDR3 is made up of 14 amino acids. V was shortened by 5 bases and J by 0 bases, with 11 bases between the two germline ends. CDR3 nucleotides: TGTGCCAGCAGTTCCGGGACATACTCCTACGAGCAGTACTTC. Its translation: CASSSGTYSYEQYF.

This chain's CDR3 is CASSPPMDAGNTIYF. CDR3 nucleotide sequence: TGTGCCAGCAGCCCACCCATGGATGCTGGAAACACCATATATTTT. The chain couples TRBV7-9 to TRBJ1-3; D unclear. The CDR3 is 15 amino acids. The V end was cut by 5 bases, the J end by 2 bases, with 13 bases between. Germline loops: CDR1 SEHNR, CDR2 FQNEAQ (reference sequence).

V is TRBV9 and J is TRBJ2-1, with D possibly being TRBD2 (5 bases). V dropped 2 bases and J dropped 9 bases, with 9 bases sitting between them. The CDR3 length is 12 residues. The germline gives CDR1 SGDLS, CDR2 YYNGEE. CDR3 amino acids: CASSVVGSEQFF. CDR3 DNA: TGTGCCAGCAGCGTCGTGGGGAGTGAGCAGTTCTTC.

There are a few counts of this clone. The chain links TRBV11-3 to TRBJ1-4, with D uncertain. Germline V CDR1 and CDR2: SGHNT, YENEEA. This CDR3 is built from 14 residues. The ends were cut back, 2 bases at V and 8 bases at J, with 12 bases in the middle. Here the CDR3 reads CASSLSLLREKLFF. CDR3 coding DNA: TGTGCCAGCAGCTTATCTCTACTTCGGGAAAAACTGTTTTTT.

This chain links TRBV11-2 with TRBJ2-1; 10 bases agree with TRBD2. CDR3 size: 14 residues. Germline CDR1 reads SGHAT; CDR2 reads FQNNGV. The trim removed 1 base at V and 6 bases at J, leaving 0 bases unmatched. The CDR3 nucleotides are TGTGCCAGCAGCTTAGGACTAGCGGGCAATGAGCAGTTCTTC. Its protein is CASSLGLAGNEQFF.

The chain employs TRBV9 and TRBJ1-1; D is uncertain. The V gene's germline CDR1 is SGDLS and CDR2 YYNGEE. The CDR3 contains 18 residues. V lost 3 bases and J 1 base, leaving 22 bases between the germline ends. CDR3 residues: CASSEDPALTPSNTEAFF. In DNA form, the CDR3 reads TGTGCCAGCAGCGAGGACCCCGCGTTGACCCCTTCGAACACTGAAGCTTTCTTT.

Only a few counts were recorded for this clone. The J gene is TRBJ1-1, the V gene TRBV29-1; unclear D gene. The germline CDR1 and CDR2 sequences are SQVTM and ANQGSEA. Trimming cost V 4 bases and J 1 base, with 10 bases left between them. The CDR3 spans 13 residues. DNA of the CDR3: TGCAGCGTTGGTGAGACAAGGAACACTGAAGCTTTCTTT. Its translation: CSVGETRNTEAFF.

The rearrangement joins TRBV21-1 to TRBJ2-1; TRBD1, the table's D call, lacks a check against the DNA. TRBV21-1 is a recognized pseudogene. There are 19 residues in the CDR3. CDR3 in DNA: TGTGCCAGCAGCAAAGTTTACCCGCCCCCGGGACATAGATACAATGAGCAGTTCTTC. This translates into CASSKVYPPPGHRYNEQFF.

This sequence joins TRBV14 and TRBJ1-2; D not resolved. CDR3 size: 17 residues. Germline assignment: CDR1 SGHDN and CDR2 FVKESK. Deletions cut 2 bases from V and 0 bases from J, with 16 bases between. CDR3 residues: CASSQSVRGLANYGYTF. Here the CDR3 DNA reads TGTGCCAGCAGCCAATCGGTGCGGGGATTAGCTAACTATGGCTACACCTTC.

This chain joins TRBV7-9 and TRBJ2-2, with 7 bases matching TRBD2. V trimming: 3 bases; J trimming: 5 bases; junction bases outside the gene matches: 12. This CDR3 contains 17 residues. CDR1 and CDR2 (germline): SEHNR, FQNEAQ (reference sequence). The CDR3 DNA sequence: TGTGCCAGCAGCTTTTTGGCGGGAGAGAGGTCGACCGGGGAGCTGTTTTTT. Its translation is CASSFLAGERSTGELFF.

The chain recombines TRBV4-2 with TRBJ1-2; possible D gene TRBD1, 6 bases. This CDR3 has 12 amino acids. V dropped 5 bases and J dropped 13 bases, with 17 bases sitting between them. CDR1 and CDR2 from the germline V gene are LGHNA and YNFKEQ. CDR3 residues: CASSTAGGYCTF. CDR3 sequence (DNA): TGTGCCAGCAGCACCGCCGGGGGCTATTGCACCTTC.

The chain is built from TRBV7-7 and TRBJ2-6; 9 nucleotides align to TRBD1. This CDR3 is built from 18 residues. V lost 4 bases to trimming and J lost 3 bases; unmatched junction nucleotides: 10. CDR1 is SSHAT, CDR2 FNYEAQ, per germline (reference sequence). The CDR3 DNA sequence: TGTGCCAGCAGCTCCCGGGACAGGGTCTTTTTTGGGGCCAACGTCCTGACTTTC. It is translated as CASSSRDRVFFGANVLTF.

Notes on this clone: Relative to the germline gene, one junction end is altered; a read error may explain this. The chain couples TRBV29-1 to TRBJ2-1; D not resolved. The CDR3 has 12 amino acids. CDR1 is SQVTM and CDR2 is ANQGSEA in the germline V gene. The CDR3 protein is CSVELSDVKALF. CDR3 bases: TGCAGCGTAGAGCTGTCGGACGTCAAAGCACTCTTC.

The chain carries TRBV19 and TRBJ2-1, with 11 positions matching TRBD2. The CDR3 is 16 residues long. Germline V lookup: CDR1 LNHDA, CDR2 SQIVND (reference sequence). V shed 0 bases, J shed 4 bases, and the junction held 2 bases outside the gene matches. The CDR3 sequence: CASSIEGTSGYNEQFF. The CDR3 bases are TGTGCCAGTAGTATAGAGGGGACTAGCGGATACAATGAGCAGTTCTTC.

This chain uses TRBV14 with TRBJ2-7; no clear D. This CDR3 comprises 15 residues. With 0 bases removed from V and 0 bases from J, the gap between germline ends came to 9 bases. Germline V gene sequence: CDR1 SGHDN, CDR2 FVKESK. The CDR3 coding sequence is TGTGCCAGCAGCCAAGATCACGGCAACTCCTACGAGCAGTACTTC. It yields the protein CASSQDHGNSYEQYF.

This chain links TRBV5-1 with TRBJ2-7; D not resolved. Germline V gene data show CDR1 as SGHRS and CDR2 as YFSETQ. The V gene lost 6 bases and the J gene lost 3 bases, with 13 bases spanning the gap. This CDR3 is built from 13 residues. CDR3 region: CASKLGSSYEQYF. The CDR3 DNA reads TGCGCCAGCAAACTTGGATCTAGCTACGAGCAGTACTTC.

This chain connects TRBV28 to TRBJ1-2; D ambiguous. This CDR3 has 14 residues. CDR1 is MDHEN and CDR2 is SYDVKM in the germline V gene. Trimming took 5 bases from V and 6 from J, leaving 16 bases between them. The CDR3 loop reads CASSGTYVKNGYTF. Here the CDR3 DNA reads TGTGCCAGCAGTGGCACATACGTTAAGAATGGCTACACCTTC.

DNA of the CDR3: TGTGCCAGCAGCTTCGGAGGCCAGTCCTACGAGCAGTACTTC. Protein product: CASSFGGQSYEQYF. The chain employs TRBV5-6 and TRBJ2-7, with a possible D match to TRBD2 (5 bases). The germline V and J ends were trimmed by 2 bases and 1 base, with 10 bases remaining between them. This CDR3 spans 14 amino acids. Germline assignment: CDR1 SGHDT and CDR2 YYEEEE.

In this sample, this clone turned up once. The genes are TRBV19 and TRBJ1-2, with D possibly being TRBD1 (5 bases). V was shortened by 1 base and J by 6 bases, with 15 bases between the two germline ends. Per the germline V gene, CDR1 is LNHDA and CDR2 is SQIVND (reference sequence). This CDR3 comprises 15 residues. The DNA of the CDR3 is TGTGCCAGTAGTATAGCACCCACAGGTGTCCATGGCTACACCTTC. It translates to CASSIAPTGVHGYTF. Complete variable domain (other parts from reference TRBV19 and TRBJ1-2): DGGITQSPKYLFRKEGQNVTLSCEQNLNHDAMYWYRQDPGQGLRLIYYSQIVNDFQKGDIAEGYSVSREKKESFPLTVTSAQKNPTAFYLCASSIAPTGVHGYTFGSGTRLTVV.

CDR3 sequence (DNA): TGTGCCAGCAGCCAAGACGTCGAGCAGTACTTC. The encoded protein is CASSQDVEQYF. The rearrangement uses TRBV4-2 and TRBJ2-7, with D unresolved. V was pared by 0 bases and J by 6 bases, with 3 bases between. The CDR3 consists of 11 residues. CDR1 is LGHNA and CDR2 is YNFKEQ in the germline V gene.

The V gene is TRBV5-5, the J gene TRBJ2-3; D gene uncertain. The CDR3 spans 15 residues. V gave up 4 bases and J gave up 2 bases, with 14 bases separating them. The V gene's germline CDR1 is SGHKS and CDR2 YYEKEE (reference sequence). The CDR3 loop is CASSPGVTITDTQYF. The CDR3 region has the DNA TGTGCCAGCAGCCCTGGCGTGACAATCACAGATACGCAGTATTTT.

The chain is built from TRBV5-6 and TRBJ2-1; D possibly corresponds to TRBD2 (5 bases). The CDR3 has 14 amino acids. CDR1 is SGHDT and CDR2 is YYEEEE in the germline V gene. V lost 4 bases and J 7 bases, leaving 15 bases between the germline ends. The CDR3 is CASSTAGEGNEQFF. CDR3 sequence (DNA): TGTGCCAGCAGCACGGCCGGAGAGGGAAATGAGCAGTTCTTC.

The chain carries TRBV4-1 and TRBJ1-3; no definite D call. V gave up 2 bases and J gave up 0 bases, with 8 bases separating them. The CDR3 has 15 residues. Germline loops: CDR1 MGHRA, CDR2 YSYEKL. CDR3 loop: CASSQNQDSGNTIYF. CDR3 bases: TGCGCCAGCAGCCAAAACCAGGACTCTGGAAACACCATATATTTT.

The sample holds one count of this clone. CDR3 DNA: TGTGCCAGCAGCTTAGGGTTGTTGGGGAATAGCTCCTACGAGCAGTACTTC. Its protein is CASSLGLLGNSSYEQYF. The chain couples TRBV7-7 to TRBJ2-7; D not certain. V was shortened by 1 base and J by 0 bases, with 16 bases between the two germline ends. The CDR3 has 17 residues. Germline CDR1 SSHAT, CDR2 FNYEAQ (reference sequence). Full variable domain (outside the CDR3, taken from reference TRBV7-7 and TRBJ2-7): GAGVSQSPRYKVTKRGQDVTLRCDPISSHATLYWYQQALGQGPEFLTYFNYEAQPDKSGLPSDRFSAERPEGSISTLTIQRTEQRDSAMYRCASSLGLLGNSSYEQYFGPGTRLTVT.